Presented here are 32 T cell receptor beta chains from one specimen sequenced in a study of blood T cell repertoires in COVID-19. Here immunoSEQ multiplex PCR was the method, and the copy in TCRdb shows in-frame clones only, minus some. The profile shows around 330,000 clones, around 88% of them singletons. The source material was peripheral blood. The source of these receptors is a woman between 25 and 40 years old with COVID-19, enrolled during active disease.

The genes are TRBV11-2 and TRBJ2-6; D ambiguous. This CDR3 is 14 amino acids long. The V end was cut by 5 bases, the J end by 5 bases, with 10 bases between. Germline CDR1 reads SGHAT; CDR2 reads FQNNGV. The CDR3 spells CASSLYRRANVLTF. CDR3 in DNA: TGTGCCAGCAGCCTTTATAGAAGGGCCAACGTCCTGACTTTC.

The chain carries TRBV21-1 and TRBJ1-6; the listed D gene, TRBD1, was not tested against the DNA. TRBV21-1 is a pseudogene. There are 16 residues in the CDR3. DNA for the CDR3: TGTGCCAGCAGCAAAAATTCCGGACAGCCTAATTCACCCCTCCACTTT. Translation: CASSKNSGQPNSPLHF.

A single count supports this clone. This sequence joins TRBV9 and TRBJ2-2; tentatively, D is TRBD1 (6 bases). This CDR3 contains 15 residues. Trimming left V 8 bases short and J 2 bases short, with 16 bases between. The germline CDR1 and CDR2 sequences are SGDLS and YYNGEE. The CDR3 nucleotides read TGTGCCAGTAGATCCGGGACAACAAACACCGGGGAGCTGTTTTTT. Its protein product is CASRSGTTNTGELFF. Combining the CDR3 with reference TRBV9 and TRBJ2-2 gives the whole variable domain DSGVTQTPKHLITATGQRVTLRCSPRSGDLSVYWYQQSLDQGLQFLIQYYNGEERAKGNILERFSAQQFPDLHSELNLSSLELGDSALYFCASRSGTTNTGELFFGEGSRLTVL.

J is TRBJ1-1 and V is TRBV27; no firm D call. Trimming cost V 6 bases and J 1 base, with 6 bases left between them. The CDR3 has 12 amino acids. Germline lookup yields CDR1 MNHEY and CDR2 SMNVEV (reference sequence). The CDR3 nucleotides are TGTGCCAGCAGGCACGGGAACACTGAAGCTTTCTTT. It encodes CASRHGNTEAFF.

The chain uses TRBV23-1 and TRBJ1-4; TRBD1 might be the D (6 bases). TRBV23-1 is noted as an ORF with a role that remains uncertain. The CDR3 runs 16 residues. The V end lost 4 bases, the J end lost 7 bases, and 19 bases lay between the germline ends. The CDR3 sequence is CASSPLGQGLPEKLFF. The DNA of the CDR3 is TGCGCCAGCAGTCCACTGGGCCAGGGGTTGCCTGAAAAACTGTTTTTT.

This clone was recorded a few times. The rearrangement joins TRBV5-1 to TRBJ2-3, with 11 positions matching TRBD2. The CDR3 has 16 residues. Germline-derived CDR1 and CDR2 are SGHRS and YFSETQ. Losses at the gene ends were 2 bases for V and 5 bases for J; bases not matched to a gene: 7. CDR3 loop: CASSLVQTSGGDTQYF. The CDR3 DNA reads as TGCGCCAGCAGCTTAGTCCAAACTAGCGGGGGAGATACGCAGTATTTT.

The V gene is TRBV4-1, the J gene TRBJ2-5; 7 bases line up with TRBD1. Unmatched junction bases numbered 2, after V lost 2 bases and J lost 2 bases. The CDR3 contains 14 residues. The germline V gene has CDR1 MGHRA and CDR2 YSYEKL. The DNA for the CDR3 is TGCGCCAGCAGCCAAAGGGACAGTCAAGAGACCCAGTACTTC. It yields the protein CASSQRDSQETQYF.

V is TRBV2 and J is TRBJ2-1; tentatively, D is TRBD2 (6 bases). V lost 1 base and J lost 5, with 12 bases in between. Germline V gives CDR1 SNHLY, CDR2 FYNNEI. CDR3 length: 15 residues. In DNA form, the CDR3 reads TGTGCCAGCAGTGAAGTCGGGACTTACGACAATGAGCAGTTCTTC. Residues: CASSEVGTYDNEQFF.

As DNA, the CDR3 is TGTGCCAGCAGCTTAGCGACAGGGAATATATATGGCTACACCTTC. This sequence encodes CASSLATGNIYGYTF. The gene calls are TRBV7-9 and TRBJ1-2, with 7 bases matching TRBD1. CDR3 length: 15 residues. V lost 0 bases to trimming and J lost 5 bases; unmatched junction nucleotides: 6. Per germline, CDR1 SEHNR and CDR2 FQNEAQ (reference sequence).

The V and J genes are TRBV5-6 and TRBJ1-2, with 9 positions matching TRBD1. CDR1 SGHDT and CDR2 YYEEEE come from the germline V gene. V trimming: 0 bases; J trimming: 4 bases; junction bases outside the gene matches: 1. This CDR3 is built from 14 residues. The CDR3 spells CASSLEQGAYGYTF. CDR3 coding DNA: TGTGCCAGCAGCTTGGAACAGGGGGCCTATGGCTACACCTTC.

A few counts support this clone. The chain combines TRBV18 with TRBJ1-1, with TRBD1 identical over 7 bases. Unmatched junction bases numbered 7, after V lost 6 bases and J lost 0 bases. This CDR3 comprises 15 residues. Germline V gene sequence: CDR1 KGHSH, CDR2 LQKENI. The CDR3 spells CASSLKGQMNTEAFF. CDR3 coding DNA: TGTGCCAGCTCCCTAAAGGGACAGATGAACACTGAAGCTTTCTTT.

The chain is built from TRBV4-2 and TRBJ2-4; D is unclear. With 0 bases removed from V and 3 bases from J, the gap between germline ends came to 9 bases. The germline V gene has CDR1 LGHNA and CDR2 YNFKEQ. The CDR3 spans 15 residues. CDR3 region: CASSQERHLKNIQYF. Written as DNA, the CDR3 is TGTGCCAGCAGCCAAGAGAGGCACCTCAAAAACATTCAGTACTTC.

CDR3: CASSLYQGASGNTIYF. The CDR3 nucleotides are TGCGCCAGCAGCTTGTATCAGGGGGCATCTGGAAACACCATATATTTT. The chain combines TRBV5-1 with TRBJ1-3; 8 nucleotides agree with TRBD1. This CDR3 is built from 16 residues. V shed 1 base and J 1 base; nucleotides not matched to a gene: 4. Looked up from germline, CDR1 is SGHRS and CDR2 is YFSETQ.

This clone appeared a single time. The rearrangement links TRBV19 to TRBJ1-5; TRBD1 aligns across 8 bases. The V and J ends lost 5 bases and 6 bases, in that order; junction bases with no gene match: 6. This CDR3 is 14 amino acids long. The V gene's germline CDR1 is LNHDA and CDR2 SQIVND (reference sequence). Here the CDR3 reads CASSVGQGSQPQHF. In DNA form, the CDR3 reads TGTGCCAGTAGTGTTGGACAGGGAAGTCAGCCCCAGCATTTT. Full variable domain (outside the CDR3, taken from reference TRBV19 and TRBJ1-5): DGGITQSPKYLFRKEGQNVTLSCEQNLNHDAMYWYRQDPGQGLRLIYYSQIVNDFQKGDIAEGYSVSREKKESFPLTVTSAQKNPTAFYLCASSVGQGSQPQHFGDGTRLSIL.

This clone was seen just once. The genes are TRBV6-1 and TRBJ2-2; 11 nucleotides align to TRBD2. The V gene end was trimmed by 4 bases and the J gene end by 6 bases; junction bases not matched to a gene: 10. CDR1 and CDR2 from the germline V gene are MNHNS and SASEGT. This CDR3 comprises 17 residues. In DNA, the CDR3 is TGTGCCAGCAGTGTTCCACTAGCGGGGGATATAGCCGGGGAGCTGTTTTTT. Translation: CASSVPLAGDIAGELFF.

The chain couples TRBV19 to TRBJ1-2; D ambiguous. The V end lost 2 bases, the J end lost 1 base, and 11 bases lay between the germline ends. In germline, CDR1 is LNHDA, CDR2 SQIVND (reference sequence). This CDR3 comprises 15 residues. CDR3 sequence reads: CASSILTEINYGYTF. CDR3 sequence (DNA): TGTGCCAGTAGTATACTTACAGAAATTAACTATGGCTACACCTTC.

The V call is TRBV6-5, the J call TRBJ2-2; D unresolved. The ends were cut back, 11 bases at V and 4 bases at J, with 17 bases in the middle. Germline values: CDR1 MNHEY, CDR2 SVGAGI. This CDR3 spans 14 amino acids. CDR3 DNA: TGTGCCTCAGTCGGGTCGGTGGGCACCGGGGAGCTGTTTTTT. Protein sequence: CASVGSVGTGELFF.

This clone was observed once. CDR3 sequence: CSVGDSVNEKLFF. CDR3 nucleotide sequence: TGCAGCGTAGGGGACAGCGTTAATGAAAAACTGTTTTTT. The chain carries TRBV29-1 and TRBJ1-4; 7 nucleotides agree with TRBD1. Germline V gene sequence: CDR1 SQVTM, CDR2 ANQGSEA. This CDR3 comprises 13 residues. Trimming removed 6 bases from V and 4 bases from J; junction bases left unmatched: 5.

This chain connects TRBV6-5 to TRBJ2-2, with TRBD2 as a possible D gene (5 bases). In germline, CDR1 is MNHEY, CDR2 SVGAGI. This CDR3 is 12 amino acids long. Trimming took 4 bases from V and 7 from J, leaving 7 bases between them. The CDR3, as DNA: TGTGCCAGCAGTTTCCGGGGCGGGGAGCTGTTTTTT. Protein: CASSFRGGELFF.

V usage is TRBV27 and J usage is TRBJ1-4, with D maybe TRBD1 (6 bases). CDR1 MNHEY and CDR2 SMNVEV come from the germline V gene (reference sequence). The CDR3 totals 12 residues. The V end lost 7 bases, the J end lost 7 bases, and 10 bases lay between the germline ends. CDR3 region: CASKGGREKLFF. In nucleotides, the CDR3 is TGTGCCAGCAAAGGGGGTCGTGAAAAACTGTTTTTT. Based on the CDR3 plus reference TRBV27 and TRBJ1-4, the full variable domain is EAQVTQNPRYLITVTGKKLTVTCSQNMNHEYMSWYRQDPGLGLRQIYYSMNVEVTDKGDVPEGYKVSRKEKRNFPLILESPSPNQTSLYFCASKGGREKLFFGSGTQLSVL.

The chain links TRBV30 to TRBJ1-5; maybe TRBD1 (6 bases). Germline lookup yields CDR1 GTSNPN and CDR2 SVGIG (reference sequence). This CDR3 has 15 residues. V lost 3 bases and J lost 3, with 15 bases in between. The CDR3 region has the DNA TGTGCCTGGAGCGTAGCAGGGGTCCCCAATCAGCCCCAGCATTTT. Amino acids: CAWSVAGVPNQPQHF.

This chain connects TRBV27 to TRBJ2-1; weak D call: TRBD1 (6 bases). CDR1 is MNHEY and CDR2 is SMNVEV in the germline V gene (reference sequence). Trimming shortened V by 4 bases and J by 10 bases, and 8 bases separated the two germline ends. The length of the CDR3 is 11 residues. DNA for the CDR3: TGTGCCAGCAGTTGGGGGCAGGAGCAGTTCTTC. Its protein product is CASSWGQEQFF.

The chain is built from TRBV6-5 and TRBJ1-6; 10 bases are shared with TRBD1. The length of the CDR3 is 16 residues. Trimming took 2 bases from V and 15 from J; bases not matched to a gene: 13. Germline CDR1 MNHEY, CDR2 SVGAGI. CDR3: CASSYRSRDRGNLLHF. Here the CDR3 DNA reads TGTGCCAGCAGTTACCGGTCCCGGGACAGGGGCAATCTCCTCCACTTT.

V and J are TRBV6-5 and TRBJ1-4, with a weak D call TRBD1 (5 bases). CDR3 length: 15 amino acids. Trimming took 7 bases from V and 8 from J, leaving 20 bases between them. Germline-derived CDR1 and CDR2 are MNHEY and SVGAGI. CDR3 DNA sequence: TGTGCCAGCAAGGTTAGGGGCGGGGCCCCGGAAAAACTGTTTTTT. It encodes CASKVRGGAPEKLFF.

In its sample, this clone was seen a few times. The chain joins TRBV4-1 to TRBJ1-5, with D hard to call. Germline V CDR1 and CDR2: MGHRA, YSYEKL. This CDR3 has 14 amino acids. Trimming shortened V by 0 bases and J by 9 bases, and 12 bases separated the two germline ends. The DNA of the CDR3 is TGCGCCAGCAGCCAAGATCGGTACGGTTGGCCCCAGCATTTT. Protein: CASSQDRYGWPQHF.

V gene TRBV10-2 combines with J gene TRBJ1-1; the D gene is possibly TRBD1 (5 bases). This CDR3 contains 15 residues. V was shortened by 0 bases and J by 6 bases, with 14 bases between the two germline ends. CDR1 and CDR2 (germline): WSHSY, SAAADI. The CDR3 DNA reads TGCGCCAGCAGTGAGTCTAGGGGAAGATTGGCTGAAGCTTTCTTT. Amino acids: CASSESRGRLAEAFF.

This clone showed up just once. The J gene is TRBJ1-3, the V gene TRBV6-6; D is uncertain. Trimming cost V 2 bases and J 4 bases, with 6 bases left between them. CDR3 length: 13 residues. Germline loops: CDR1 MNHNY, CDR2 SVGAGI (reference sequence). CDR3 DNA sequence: TGTGCCAGCAGTTACGGTCAGGGAAACACCATATATTTT. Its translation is CASSYGQGNTIYF.

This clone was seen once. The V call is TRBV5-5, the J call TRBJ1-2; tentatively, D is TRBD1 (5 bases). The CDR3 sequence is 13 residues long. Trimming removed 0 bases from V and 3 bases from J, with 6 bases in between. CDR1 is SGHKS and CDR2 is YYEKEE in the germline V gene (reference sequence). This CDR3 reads CASSLVGDYGYTF. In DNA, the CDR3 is TGTGCCAGCAGCTTGGTAGGGGACTATGGCTACACCTTC.

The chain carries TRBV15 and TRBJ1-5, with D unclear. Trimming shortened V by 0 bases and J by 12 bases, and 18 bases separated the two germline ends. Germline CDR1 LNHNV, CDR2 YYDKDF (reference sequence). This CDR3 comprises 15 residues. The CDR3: CATSRDRVGGRHQHF. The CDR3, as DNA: TGTGCCACCAGCAGAGATCGAGTGGGCGGGCGACACCAGCATTTT.

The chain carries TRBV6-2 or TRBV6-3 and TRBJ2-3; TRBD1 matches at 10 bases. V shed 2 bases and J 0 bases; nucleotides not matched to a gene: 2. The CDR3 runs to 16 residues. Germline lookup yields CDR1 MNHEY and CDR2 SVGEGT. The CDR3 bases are TGTGCCAGCAGTTACCGGACAGGGGGTAGCACAGATACGCAGTATTTT. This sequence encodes CASSYRTGGSTDTQYF.

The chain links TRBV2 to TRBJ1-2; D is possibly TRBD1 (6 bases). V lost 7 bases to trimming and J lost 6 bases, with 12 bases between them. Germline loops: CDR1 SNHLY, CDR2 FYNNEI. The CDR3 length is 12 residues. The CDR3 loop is CASNQGSDGYTF. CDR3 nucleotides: TGTGCCAGCAACCAGGGGAGTGATGGCTACACCTTC.

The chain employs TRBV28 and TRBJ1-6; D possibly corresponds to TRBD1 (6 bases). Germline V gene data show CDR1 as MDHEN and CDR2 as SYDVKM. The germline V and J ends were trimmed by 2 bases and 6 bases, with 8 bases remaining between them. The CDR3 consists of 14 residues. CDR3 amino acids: CASSLRTVNSPLHF. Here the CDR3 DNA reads TGTGCCAGCAGTTTAAGGACAGTTAATTCACCCCTCCACTTT.